This T cell receptor beta chain was sequenced in a study of Graves' ophthalmopathy and Graves' hyperthyroidism. Under 3 months in duration, the ophthalmopathy in affected donors had moderate-to-severe activity, CAS ≥3 and NOSPECS ≥4. Patients with other autoimmune diseases, uncontrolled infections, pregnancy or lactation were excluded. This clonotype was seen a handful of times. Its target is not known. Study-wide results and limits: A majority of expanded thyroid clonotypes exceeding 0.001 frequency were likewise present in blood. The study's model predicted ophthalmopathy progression at 70.59% sensitivity and about 72% specificity.

From RNA, the CDR3 regions of TCR beta chains were amplified and sequenced. The library came from an HTBI-primed first-round RT-PCR and a second-round multiplex PCR. MiXCR, run by TCRdb on the multiplex PCR reads, gives a single entry per CDR3 protein. Here the sample spans about 740,000 distinct CDR3 sequences, 35% to 50% being singletons. The clonotype was recovered from an adult man with Graves' ophthalmopathy. The sequenced sample was peripheral blood.

The CDR3 DNA sequence: TGTGCCAGCAGTTCCGACGTCTATGGCTACACCTTC. Translation: CASSSDVYGYTF. The chain carries TRBV25-1 and TRBJ1-2; D gene uncertain. The V end lost 5 bases, the J end lost 4 bases, and 8 bases lay between the germline ends. Germline-derived CDR1 and CDR2 are MGHDK and SYGVNS. CDR3 length: 12 amino acids.